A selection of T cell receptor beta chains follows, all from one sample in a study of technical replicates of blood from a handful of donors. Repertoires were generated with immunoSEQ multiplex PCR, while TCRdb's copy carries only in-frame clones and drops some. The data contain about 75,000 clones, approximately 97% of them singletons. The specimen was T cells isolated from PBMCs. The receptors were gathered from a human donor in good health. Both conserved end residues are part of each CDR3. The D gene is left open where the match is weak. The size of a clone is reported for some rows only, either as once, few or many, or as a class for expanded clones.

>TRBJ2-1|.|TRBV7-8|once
CASSLGMWGGGNSYNEQFF
TGTGCCAGCAGCTTAGGAATGTGGGGTGGGGGGAACTCCTACAATGAGCAGTTCTTC
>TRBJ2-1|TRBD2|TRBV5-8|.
CASSPQLAGHNEQFF
TGTGCCAGCAGCCCCCAGCTAGCGGGGCACAATGAGCAGTTCTTC
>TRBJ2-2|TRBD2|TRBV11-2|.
CASSFLGFGGGASGELFF
TGTGCCAGCAGCTTTCTGGGTTTTGGCGGGGGGGCGTCCGGGGAGCTGTTTTTT
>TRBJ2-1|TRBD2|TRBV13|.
CASSLSGTRGEPRTNEQFF
TGTGCCAGCAGCCTCTCGGGGACTAGAGGTGAGCCTCGAACAAATGAGCAGTTCTTC
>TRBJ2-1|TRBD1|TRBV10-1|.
CASSEGQGAYEQFF
TGCGCCAGCAGTGAAGGACAGGGGGCCTATGAGCAGTTCTTC
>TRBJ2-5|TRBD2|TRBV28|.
CASTDPGLGIETQYF
TGTGCCAGCACCGATCCGGGACTAGGAATCGAGACCCAGTACTTC
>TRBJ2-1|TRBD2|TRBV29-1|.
CSVAGLESLYEQFF
TGCAGCGTTGCGGGACTAGAAAGTTTATATGAGCAGTTCTTC
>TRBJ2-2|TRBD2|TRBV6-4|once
CASSGNSRLAGGWSGELFF
TGTGCCAGCAGTGGCAACTCCCGACTAGCGGGGGGTTGGAGCGGGGAGCTGTTTTTT
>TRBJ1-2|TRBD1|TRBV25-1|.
CASSESGGSYGYTF
TGTGCCAGCAGTGAATCAGGGGGTAGCTATGGCTACACCTTC
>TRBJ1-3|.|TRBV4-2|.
CASSQEGRSGNTIYF
TGTGCCAGCAGCCAAGAGGGGCGGTCTGGAAACACCATATATTTT
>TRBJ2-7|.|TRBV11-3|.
CASRYRRDNEQYF
TGTGCCAGCAGGTACCGCCGGGACAACGAGCAGTACTTC
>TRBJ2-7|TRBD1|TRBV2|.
CASHSTGQYQKYF
TGTGCCAGCCACTCGACGGGACAGTACCAGAAGTACTTC
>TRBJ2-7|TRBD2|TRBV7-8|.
CASSLGTSGTPYEQYF
TGTGCCAGCAGCCTGGGGACTAGCGGGACCCCCTACGAGCAGTACTTC